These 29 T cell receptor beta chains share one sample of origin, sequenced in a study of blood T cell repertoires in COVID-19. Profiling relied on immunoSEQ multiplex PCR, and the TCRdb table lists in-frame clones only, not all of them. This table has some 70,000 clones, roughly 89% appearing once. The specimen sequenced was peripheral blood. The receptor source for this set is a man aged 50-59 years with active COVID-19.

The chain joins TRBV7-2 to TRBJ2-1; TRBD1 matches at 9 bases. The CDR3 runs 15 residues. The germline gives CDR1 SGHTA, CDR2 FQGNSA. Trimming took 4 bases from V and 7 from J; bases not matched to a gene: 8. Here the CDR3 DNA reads TGTGCCAGCAGCTCAGGGACAGGGAAGGGGAATGAGCAGTTCTTC. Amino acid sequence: CASSSGTGKGNEQFF.

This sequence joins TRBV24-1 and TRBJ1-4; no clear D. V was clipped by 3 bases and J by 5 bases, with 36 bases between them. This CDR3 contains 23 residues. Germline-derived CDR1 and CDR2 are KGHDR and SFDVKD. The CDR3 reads CATSDERWVGPAIMTRFNEKLFF. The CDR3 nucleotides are TGTGCCACCAGTGATGAGAGATGGGTGGGCCCAGCAATAATGACCCGTTTCAATGAAAAACTGTTTTTT.

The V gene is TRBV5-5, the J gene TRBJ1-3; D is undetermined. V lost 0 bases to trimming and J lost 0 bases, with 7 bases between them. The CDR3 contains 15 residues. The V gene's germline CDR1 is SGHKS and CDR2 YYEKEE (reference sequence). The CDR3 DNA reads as TGTGCCAGCAGCTTGGCCACAGCCTCTGGAAACACCATATATTTT. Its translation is CASSLATASGNTIYF.

CDR3 nucleotide sequence: TGTGCCAGCAGCCCCCGGCGGAGGGTGGGTCAGCCCCAGCATTTT. This encodes CASSPRRRVGQPQHF. The genes are TRBV7-2 and TRBJ1-5; D not certain. The germline gives CDR1 SGHTA, CDR2 FQGNSA. The germline V and J ends were trimmed by 5 bases and 6 bases, with 17 bases remaining between them. CDR3 length equals 15 residues.

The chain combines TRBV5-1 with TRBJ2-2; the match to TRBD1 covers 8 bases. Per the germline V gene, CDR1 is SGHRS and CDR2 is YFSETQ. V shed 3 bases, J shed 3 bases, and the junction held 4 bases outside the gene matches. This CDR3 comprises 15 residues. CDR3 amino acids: CASSSRTGYTGELFF. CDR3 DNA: TGCGCCAGCAGCTCTAGGACAGGGTACACCGGGGAGCTGTTTTTT.

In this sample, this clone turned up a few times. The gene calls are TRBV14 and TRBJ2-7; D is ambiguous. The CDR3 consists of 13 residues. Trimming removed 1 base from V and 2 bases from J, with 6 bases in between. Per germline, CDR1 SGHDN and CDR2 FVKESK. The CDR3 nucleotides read TGTGCCAGCAGCCAAGGACACCCCTACGAGCAGTACTTC. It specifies CASSQGHPYEQYF. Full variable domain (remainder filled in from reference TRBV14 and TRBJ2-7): EAGVTQFPSHSVIEKGQTVTLRCDPISGHDNLYWYRRVMGKEIKFLLHFVKESKQDESGMPNNRFLAERTGGTYSTLKVQPAELEDSGVYFCASSQGHPYEQYFGPGTRLTVT.

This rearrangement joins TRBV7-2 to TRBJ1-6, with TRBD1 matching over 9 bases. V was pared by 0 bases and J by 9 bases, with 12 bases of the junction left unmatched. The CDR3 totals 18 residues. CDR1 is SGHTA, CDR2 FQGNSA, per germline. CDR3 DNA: TGTGCCAGCAGCTTAGCGCTTTCCGGGACAGGGTTAGGTTCACCCCTCCACTTT. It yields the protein CASSLALSGTGLGSPLHF.

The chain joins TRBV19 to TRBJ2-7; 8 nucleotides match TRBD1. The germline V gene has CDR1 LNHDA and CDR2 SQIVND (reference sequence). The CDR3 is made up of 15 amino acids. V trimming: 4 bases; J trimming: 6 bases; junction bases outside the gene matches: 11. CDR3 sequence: CASSTGQGSQSEQYF. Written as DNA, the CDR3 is TGTGCCAGTAGTACCGGACAGGGAAGTCAGAGCGAGCAGTACTTC.

The CDR3 sequence: CASSVDRGGGNTEAFF. For the CDR3, the DNA is TGTGCCAGCAGTGTAGACAGGGGAGGGGGAAACACTGAAGCTTTCTTT. The chain carries TRBV28 and TRBJ1-1; 8 nucleotides match TRBD1. Trimming removed 5 bases from V and 2 bases from J; junction bases left unmatched: 10. Germline loops: CDR1 MDHEN, CDR2 SYDVKM. The length of the CDR3 is 16 residues.

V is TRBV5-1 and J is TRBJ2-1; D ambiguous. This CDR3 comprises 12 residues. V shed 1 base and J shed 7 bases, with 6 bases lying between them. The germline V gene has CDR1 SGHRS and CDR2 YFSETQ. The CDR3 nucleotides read TGCGCCAGCAGCTTGAACAAAAATGAGCAGTTCTTC. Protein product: CASSLNKNEQFF.

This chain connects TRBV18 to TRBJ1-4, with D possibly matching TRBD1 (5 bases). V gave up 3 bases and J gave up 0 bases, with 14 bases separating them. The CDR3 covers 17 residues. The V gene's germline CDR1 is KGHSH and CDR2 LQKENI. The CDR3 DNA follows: TGTGCCAGCTCACCTTATGGGCCAGGGTCAACTAATGAAAAACTGTTTTTT. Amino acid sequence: CASSPYGPGSTNEKLFF.

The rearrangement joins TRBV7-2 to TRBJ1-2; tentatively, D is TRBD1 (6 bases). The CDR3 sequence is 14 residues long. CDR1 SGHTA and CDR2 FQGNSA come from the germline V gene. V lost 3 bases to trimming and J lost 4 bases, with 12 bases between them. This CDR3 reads CASSLGGLTYGYTF. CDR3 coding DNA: TGTGCCAGCAGCTTGGGGGGGCTCACCTATGGCTACACCTTC.

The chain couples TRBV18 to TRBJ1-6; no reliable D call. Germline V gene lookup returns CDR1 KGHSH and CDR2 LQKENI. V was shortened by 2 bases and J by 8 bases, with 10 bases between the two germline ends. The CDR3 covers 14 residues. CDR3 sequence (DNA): TGTGCCAGCTCACCAGGAGGTATTGATTCACCCCTCCACTTT. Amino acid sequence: CASSPGGIDSPLHF.

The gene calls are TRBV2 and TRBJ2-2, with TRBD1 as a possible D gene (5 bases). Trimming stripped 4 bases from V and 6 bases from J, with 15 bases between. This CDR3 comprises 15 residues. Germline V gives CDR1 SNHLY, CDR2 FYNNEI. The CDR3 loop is CASSAPGAVAGELFF. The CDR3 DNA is TGTGCCAGCAGTGCCCCTGGGGCGGTCGCCGGGGAGCTGTTTTTT.

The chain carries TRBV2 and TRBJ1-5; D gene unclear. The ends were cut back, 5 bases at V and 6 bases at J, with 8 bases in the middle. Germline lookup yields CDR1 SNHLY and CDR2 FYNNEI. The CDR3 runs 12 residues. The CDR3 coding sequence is TGTGCCAGCAGTACCACGGGTCAGCCCCAGCATTTT. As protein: CASSTTGQPQHF.

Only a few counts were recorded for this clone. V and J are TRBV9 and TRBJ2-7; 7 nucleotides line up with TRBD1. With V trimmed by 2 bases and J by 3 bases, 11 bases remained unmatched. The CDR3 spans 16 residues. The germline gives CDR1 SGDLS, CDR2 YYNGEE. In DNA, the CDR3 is TGTGCCAGCAGCGTGGGGGCTAGGGGGCCATTCTACGAGCAGTACTTC. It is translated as CASSVGARGPFYEQYF.

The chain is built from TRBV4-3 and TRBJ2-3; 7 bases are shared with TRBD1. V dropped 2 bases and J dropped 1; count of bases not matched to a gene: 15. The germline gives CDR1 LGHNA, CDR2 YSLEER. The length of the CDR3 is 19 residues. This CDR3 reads CASSQKGAVGLGGTDTQYF. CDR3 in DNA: TGCGCCAGCAGCCAAAAGGGGGCAGTTGGCTTAGGAGGCACAGATACGCAGTATTTT.

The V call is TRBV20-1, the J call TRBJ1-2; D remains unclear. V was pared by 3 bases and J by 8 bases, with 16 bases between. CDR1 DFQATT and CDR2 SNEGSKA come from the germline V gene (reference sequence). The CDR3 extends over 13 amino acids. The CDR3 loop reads CSASTTGSGGYTF. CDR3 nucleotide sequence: TGCAGTGCTAGTACGACTGGCTCCGGGGGCTACACCTTC.

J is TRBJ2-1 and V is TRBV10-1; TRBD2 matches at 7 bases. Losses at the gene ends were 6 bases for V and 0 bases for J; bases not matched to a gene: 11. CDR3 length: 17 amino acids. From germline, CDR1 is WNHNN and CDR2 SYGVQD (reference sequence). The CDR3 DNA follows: TGCGCCAGCAGCGAGGGACTATTCAACTTCTCCTACAATGAGCAGTTCTTC. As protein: CASSEGLFNFSYNEQFF.

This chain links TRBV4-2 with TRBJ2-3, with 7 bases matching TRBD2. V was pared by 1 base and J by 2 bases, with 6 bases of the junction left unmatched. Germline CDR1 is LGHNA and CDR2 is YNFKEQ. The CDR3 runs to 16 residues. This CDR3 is CASSQGRAGITDTQYF. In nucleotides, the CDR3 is TGTGCCAGCAGCCAAGGCCGAGCGGGGATCACAGATACGCAGTATTTT.

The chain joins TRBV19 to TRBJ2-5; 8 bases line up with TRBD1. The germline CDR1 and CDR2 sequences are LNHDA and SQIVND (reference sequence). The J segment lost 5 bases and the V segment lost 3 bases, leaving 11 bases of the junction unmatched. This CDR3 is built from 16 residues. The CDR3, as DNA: TGTGCCAGTAGTATCTCTTCCCAGGGGGCCCATGAGACCCAGTACTTC. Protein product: CASSISSQGAHETQYF.

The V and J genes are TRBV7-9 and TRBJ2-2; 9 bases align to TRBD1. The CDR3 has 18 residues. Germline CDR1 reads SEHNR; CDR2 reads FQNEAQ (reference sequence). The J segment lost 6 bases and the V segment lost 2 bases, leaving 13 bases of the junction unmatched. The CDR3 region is CASSLSLGTGSSSGELFF. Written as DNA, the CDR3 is TGTGCCAGCAGCTTATCGCTCGGGACAGGGTCTTCCTCCGGGGAGCTGTTTTTT.

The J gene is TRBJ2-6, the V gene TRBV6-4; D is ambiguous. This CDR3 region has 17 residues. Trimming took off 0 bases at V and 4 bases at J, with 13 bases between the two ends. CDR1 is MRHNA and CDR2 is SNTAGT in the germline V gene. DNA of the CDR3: TGTGCCAGCAGTGACTCCGGTCAGGCTGTAGGGGCCAACGTCCTGACTTTC. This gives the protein CASSDSGQAVGANVLTF.

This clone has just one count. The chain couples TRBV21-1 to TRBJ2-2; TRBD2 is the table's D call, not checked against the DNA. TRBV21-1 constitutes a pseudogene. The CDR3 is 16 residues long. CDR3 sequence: CASITPGLGDTGELFF. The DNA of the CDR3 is TGTGCCAGCATCACTCCGGGACTAGGTGATACCGGGGAGCTGTTTTTT.

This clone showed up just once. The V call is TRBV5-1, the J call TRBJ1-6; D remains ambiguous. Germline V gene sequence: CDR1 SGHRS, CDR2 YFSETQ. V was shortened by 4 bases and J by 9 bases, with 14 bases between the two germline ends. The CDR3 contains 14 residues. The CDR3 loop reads CASSPGALGSPLHF. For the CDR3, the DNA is TGCGCCAGCAGCCCCGGAGCACTAGGTTCACCCCTCCACTTT.

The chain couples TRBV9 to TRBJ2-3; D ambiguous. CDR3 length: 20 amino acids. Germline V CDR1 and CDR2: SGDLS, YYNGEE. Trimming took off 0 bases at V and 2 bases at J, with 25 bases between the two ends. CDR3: CASSVATTVGPTAPTDTQYF. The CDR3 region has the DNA TGTGCCAGCAGCGTAGCAACCACAGTTGGGCCTACAGCTCCCACAGATACGCAGTATTTT.

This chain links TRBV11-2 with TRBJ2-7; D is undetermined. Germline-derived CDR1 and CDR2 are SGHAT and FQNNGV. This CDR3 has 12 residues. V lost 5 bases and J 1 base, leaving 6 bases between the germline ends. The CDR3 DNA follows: TGTGCCAGCAGCCCCTTGTCCTACGAGCAGTACTTC. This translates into CASSPLSYEQYF.

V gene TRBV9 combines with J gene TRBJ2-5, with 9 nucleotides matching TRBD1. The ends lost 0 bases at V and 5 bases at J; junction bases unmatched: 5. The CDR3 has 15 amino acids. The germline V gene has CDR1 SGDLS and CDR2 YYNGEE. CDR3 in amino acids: CASSVDPDRGETQYF. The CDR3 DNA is TGTGCCAGCAGCGTAGATCCGGACAGGGGTGAGACCCAGTACTTC.

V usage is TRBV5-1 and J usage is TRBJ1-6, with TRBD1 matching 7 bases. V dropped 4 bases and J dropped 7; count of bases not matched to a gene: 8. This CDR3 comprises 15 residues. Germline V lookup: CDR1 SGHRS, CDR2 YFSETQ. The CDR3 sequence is CASSLTGDENSPLHF. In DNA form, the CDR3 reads TGCGCCAGCAGCCTTACAGGGGACGAAAATTCACCCCTCCACTTT.